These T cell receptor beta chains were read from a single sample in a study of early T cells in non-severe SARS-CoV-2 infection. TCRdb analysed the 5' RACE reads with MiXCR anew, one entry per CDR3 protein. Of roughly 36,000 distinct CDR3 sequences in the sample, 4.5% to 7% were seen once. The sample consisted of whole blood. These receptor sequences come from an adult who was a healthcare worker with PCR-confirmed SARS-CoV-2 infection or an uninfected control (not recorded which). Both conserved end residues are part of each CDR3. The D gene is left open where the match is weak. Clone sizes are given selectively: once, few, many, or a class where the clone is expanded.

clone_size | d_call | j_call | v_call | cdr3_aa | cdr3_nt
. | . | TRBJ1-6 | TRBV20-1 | CSASGDIFSPLHF | TGCAGTGCTAGCGGGGACATTTTTTCACCCCTCCACTTT
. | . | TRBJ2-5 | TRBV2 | CASSDGMEQETQYF | TGTGCCAGCAGTGATGGGATGGAACAAGAGACCCAGTACTTC
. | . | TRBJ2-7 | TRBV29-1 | CSVEVPPQGLEQYF | TGCAGCGTTGAAGTCCCCCCCCAGGGTCTCGAGCAGTACTTC
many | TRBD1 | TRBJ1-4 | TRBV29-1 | CSVEDLGQTGEKLFF | TGCAGCGTTGAAGATCTGGGACAGACTGGTGAAAAACTGTTTTTT
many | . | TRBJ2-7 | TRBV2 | CASSEFSGWEDYEQYF | TGTGCCAGCAGTGAATTTTCAGGGTGGGAGGACTACGAGCAGTACTTC
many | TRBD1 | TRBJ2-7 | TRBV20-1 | CSGTGQGMSYEQYF | TGCAGTGGGACGGGACAGGGGATGTCCTACGAGCAGTACTTC
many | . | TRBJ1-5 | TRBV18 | CASSPLGGTDQPQHF | TGTGCCAGCTCACCCCTAGGGGGGACGGATCAGCCCCAGCATTTT
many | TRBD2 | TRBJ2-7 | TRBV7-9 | CASSPLAGGTYEQYF | TGTGCCAGCAGCCCTCTAGCGGGGGGAACCTACGAGCAGTACTTC
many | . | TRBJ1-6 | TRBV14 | CASSHRGLNSPLHF | TGTGCCAGCAGCCATCGGGGGCTGAATTCACCCCTCCACTTT
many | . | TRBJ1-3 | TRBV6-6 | CASSEGNTIYF | TGTGCCAGCAGCGAAGGAAACACCATATATTTT
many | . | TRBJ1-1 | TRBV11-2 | CASSLVFKKTEAFF | TGTGCCAGCAGCTTAGTGTTCAAAAAGACTGAAGCTTTCTTT
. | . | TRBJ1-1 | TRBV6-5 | CASSTGLQAYTEAFF | TGTGCCAGCAGCACCGGGCTCCAGGCCTACACTGAAGCTTTCTTT
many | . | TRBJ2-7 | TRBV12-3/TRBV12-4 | CASSPARNSYEQYF | TGTGCCAGCAGCCCCGCCCGGAATAGCTACGAGCAGTACTTC
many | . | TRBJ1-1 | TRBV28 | CASRSGVTEAFF | TGTGCCAGCAGGAGCGGGGTCACTGAAGCTTTCTTT
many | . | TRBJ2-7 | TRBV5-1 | CASMVDWAYEQYF | TGCGCCAGCATGGTGGACTGGGCCTACGAGCAGTACTTC
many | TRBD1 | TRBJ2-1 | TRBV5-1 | CASSYGTGRTDEQFF | TGCGCCAGCAGCTACGGGACAGGGCGAACCGATGAGCAGTTCTTC
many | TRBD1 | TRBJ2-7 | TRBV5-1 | CASSSEGQGGEQYF | TGCGCCAGCAGCTCAGAGGGACAGGGAGGCGAGCAGTACTTC
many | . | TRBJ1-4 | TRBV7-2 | CASSPRGSSEKLFF | TGTGCCAGCAGCCCCAGGGGTAGTAGTGAAAAACTGTTTTTT
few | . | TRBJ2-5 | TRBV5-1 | CASSRGTQETQYF | TGCGCCAGCAGCCGCGGGACTCAAGAGACCCAGTACTTC
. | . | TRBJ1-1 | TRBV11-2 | CASSLGGSLNTEAFF | TGTGCCAGCAGCTTAGGTGGCAGCTTGAACACTGAAGCTTTCTTT
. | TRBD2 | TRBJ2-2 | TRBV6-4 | CASMAGENTGELFF | TGTGCCAGCATGGCGGGGGAGAACACCGGGGAGCTGTTTTTT
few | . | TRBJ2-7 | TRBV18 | CASSSPWGFYEQYF | TGTGCCAGCTCATCCCCCTGGGGCTTCTACGAGCAGTACTTC
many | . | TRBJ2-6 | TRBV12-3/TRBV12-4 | CASSLSLGELSGANVLTF | TGTGCCAGCAGTTTATCTTTAGGGGAGCTATCTGGGGCCAACGTCCTGACTTTC
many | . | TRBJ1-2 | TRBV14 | CASSPYRQGDYGYTF | TGTGCCAGCAGCCCGTACAGGCAGGGCGACTATGGCTACACCTTC
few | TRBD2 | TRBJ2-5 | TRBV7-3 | CASSLNGLAAETQYF | TGTGCCAGCAGCTTAAATGGACTAGCTGCGGAGACCCAGTACTTC
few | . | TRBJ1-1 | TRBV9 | CASSAGVTGGGTEAFF | TGTGCCAGCAGCGCCGGAGTGACCGGCGGGGGCACTGAAGCTTTCTTT
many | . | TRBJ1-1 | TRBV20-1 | CSARAGPSKAEAFF | TGCAGTGCCCGGGCAGGACCATCTAAGGCTGAAGCTTTCTTT
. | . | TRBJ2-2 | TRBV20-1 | CSATPGPDLNTGELFF | TGCAGTGCTACCCCGGGGCCCGACCTGAACACCGGGGAGCTGTTTTTT
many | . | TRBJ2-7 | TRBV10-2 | CASSEFTPRIYEQYF | TGCGCCAGCAGTGAGTTTACCCCGAGGATCTACGAGCAGTACTTC
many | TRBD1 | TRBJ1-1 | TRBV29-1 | CSAYRGLNTEAFF | TGCAGCGCCTACAGGGGGCTGAACACTGAAGCTTTCTTT
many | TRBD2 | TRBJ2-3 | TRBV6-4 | CASSDSTSGGADTQYF | TGTGCCAGCAGTGACTCGACTAGCGGGGGGGCAGATACGCAGTATTTT
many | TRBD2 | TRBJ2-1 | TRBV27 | CASSEGLAGYNEQFF | TGTGCCAGCAGTGAAGGACTAGCGGGGTACAATGAGCAGTTCTTC
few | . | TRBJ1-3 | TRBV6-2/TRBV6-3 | CASSTQRYRETGNTIYF | TGTGCCAGCAGCACCCAGCGATACAGGGAAACTGGAAACACCATATATTTT
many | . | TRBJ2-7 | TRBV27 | CATRRHPSYEQYF | TGTGCCACCAGGAGGCATCCAAGCTACGAGCAGTACTTC
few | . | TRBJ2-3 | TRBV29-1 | CSSDTDTQYF | TGCAGCTCAGACACAGATACGCAGTATTTT
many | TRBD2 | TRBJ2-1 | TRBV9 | CASSVALAGGNEQFF | TGTGCCAGCAGCGTAGCCCTAGCGGGGGGTAATGAGCAGTTCTTC
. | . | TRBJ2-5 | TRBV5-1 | CASSLVAWYQETQYF | TGCGCCAGCAGCTTGGTAGCATGGTACCAAGAGACCCAGTACTTC
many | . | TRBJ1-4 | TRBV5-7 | CASSLVTKGQHLATNEKLFF | TGTGCCAGCAGCTTGGTCACTAAAGGACAGCACCTTGCAACTAATGAAAAACTGTTTTTT
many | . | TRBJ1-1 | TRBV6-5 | CASGVGITEAFF | TGTGCCAGCGGGGTCGGGATCACTGAAGCTTTCTTT
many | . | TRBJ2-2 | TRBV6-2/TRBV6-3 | CASSYSRRTNTGELFF | TGTGCCAGCAGTTACTCGAGGCGGACGAACACCGGGGAGCTGTTTTTT
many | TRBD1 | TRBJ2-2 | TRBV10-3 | CATRGQENTGELFF | TGTGCCACCCGGGGACAGGAGAACACCGGGGAGCTGTTTTTT
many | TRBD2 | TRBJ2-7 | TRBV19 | CASSNPRGTSGYYEQYF | TGTGCCAGTAGCAATCCCCGGGGGACTAGCGGATACTACGAGCAGTACTTC
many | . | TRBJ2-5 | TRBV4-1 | CASSHDLRRETQYF | TGCGCCAGCAGCCATGACCTTAGGCGAGAGACCCAGTACTTC
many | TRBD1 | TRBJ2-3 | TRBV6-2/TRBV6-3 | CASSSGGIADTQYF | TGTGCCAGCAGTTCAGGGGGCATCGCAGATACGCAGTATTTT
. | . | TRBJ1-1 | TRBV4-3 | CASSQEGSHTEAFF | TGCGCCAGCAGCCAAGAGGGCAGCCACACTGAAGCTTTCTTT
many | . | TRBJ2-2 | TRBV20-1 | CSVQRGIRGTGELFF | TGCAGTGTTCAGAGAGGGATAAGGGGCACCGGGGAGCTGTTTTTT